This TCR beta chain is drawn from a study of cytomegalovirus exposure and HLA in healthy donors. Per germline, CDR1 SGDLS and CDR2 YYNGEE. The ends lost 0 bases at V and 2 bases at J; junction bases unmatched: 2. There are 15 residues in the CDR3. Whole-study results and caveats: In a later analysis, compared with equally common non-associated chains, HLA-associated beta chains were more expanded.

Vbeta (60) and Jbeta (13) primers were used in the PCR. Sequencing was performed with immunoSEQ multiplex PCR; in TCRdb, only in-frame clones are kept and a portion is missing. The sample holds about 130,000 clones, 70% to 80% seen once. About this clone itself: What it recognizes is unknown.

The clonotype was recovered from a woman aged 45-65 years in good health and CMV-seronegative. The chain has TRBV9 and TRBJ2-5; 9 nucleotides align to TRBD2. Input material: PBMCs. In DNA, the CDR3 is TGTGCCAGCAGCGTAGCTAGCGGGGTACAAGAGACCCAGTACTTC. Translated, it gives CASSVASGVQETQYF.